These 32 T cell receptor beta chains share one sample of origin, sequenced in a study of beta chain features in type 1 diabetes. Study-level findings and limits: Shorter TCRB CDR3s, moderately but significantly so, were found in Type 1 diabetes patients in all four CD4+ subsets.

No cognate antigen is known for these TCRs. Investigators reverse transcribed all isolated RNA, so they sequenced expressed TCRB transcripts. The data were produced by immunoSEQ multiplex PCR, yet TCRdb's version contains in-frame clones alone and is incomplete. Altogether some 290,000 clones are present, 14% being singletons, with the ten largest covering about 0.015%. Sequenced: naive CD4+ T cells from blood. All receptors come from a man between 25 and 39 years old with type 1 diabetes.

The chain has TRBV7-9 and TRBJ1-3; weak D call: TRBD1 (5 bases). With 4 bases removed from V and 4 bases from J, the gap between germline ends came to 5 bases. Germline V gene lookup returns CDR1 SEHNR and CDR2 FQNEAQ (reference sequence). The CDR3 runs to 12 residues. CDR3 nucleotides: TGTGCCAGCAGCTGGGGCGGAAACACCATATATTTT. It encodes CASSWGGNTIYF.

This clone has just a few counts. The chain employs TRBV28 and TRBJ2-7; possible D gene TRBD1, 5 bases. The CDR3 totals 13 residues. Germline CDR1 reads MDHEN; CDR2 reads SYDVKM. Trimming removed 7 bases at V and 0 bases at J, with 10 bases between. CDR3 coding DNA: TGTGCCAGCATTGGGGCTAACTCCTACGAGCAGTACTTC. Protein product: CASIGANSYEQYF.

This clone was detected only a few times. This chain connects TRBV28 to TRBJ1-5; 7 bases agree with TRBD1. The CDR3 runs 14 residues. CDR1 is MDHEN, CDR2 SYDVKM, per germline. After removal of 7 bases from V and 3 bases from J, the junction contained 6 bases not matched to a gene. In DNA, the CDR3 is TGTGCCAGCATGCCGGGACAGCTCAATCAGCCCCAGCATTTT. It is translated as CASMPGQLNQPQHF.

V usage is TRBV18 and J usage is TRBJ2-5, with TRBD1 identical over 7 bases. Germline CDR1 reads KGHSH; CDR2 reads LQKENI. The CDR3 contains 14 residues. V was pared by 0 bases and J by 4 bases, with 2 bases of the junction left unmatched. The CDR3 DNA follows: TGTGCCAGCTCACCACCGACAGGGCGAGAGACCCAGTACTTC. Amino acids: CASSPPTGRETQYF.

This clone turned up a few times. CDR3: CASGSSGSNNEQFF. The CDR3 DNA reads as TGTGCTAGTGGTTCTAGCGGGAGCAACAATGAGCAGTTCTTC. V usage is TRBV12-5 and J usage is TRBJ2-1; TRBD2 agrees at 10 bases. The germline gives CDR1 LGHNT, CDR2 FRNRAP. This CDR3 is 14 amino acids long. V shed 4 bases, J shed 5 bases, and the junction held 2 bases outside the gene matches.

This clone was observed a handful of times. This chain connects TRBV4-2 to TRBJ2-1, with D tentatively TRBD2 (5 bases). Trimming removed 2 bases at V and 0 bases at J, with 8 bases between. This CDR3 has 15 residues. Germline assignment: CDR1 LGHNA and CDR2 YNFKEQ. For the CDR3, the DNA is TGTGCCAGCAGCCAAATCAGCGGCTCCTACAATGAGCAGTTCTTC. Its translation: CASSQISGSYNEQFF.

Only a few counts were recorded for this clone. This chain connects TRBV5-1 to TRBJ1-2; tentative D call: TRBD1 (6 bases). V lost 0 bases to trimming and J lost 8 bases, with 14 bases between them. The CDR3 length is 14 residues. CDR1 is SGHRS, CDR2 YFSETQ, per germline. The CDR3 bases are TGCGCCAGCAGCTTGGCAGACAGGCCAAGGGGCTACACCTTC. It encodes CASSLADRPRGYTF.

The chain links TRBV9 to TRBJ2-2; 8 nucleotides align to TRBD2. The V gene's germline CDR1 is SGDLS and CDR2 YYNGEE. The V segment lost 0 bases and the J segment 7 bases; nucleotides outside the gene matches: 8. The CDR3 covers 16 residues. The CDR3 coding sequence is TGTGCCAGCAGCGTAGGGAGCGGGAGATCGGTCGGGGAGCTGTTTTTT. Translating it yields CASSVGSGRSVGELFF.

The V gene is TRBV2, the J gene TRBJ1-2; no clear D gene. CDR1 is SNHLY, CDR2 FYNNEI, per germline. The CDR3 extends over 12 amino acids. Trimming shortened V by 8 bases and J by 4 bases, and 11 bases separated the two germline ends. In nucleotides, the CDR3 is TGTGCCAGCGCCGGTCTGTCCTATGGCTACACCTTC. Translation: CASAGLSYGYTF.

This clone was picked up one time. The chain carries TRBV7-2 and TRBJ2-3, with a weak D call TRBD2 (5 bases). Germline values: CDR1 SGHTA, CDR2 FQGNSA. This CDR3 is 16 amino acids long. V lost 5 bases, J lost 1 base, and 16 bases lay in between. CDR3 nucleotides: TGTGCCAGCAGCCCCCCTGCGGGCAAACGCACAGATACGCAGTATTTT. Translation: CASSPPAGKRTDTQYF.

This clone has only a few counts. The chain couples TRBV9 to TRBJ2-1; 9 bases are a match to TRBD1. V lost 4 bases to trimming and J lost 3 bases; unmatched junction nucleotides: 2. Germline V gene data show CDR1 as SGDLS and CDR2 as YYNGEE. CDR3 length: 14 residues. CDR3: CASSRDRVYNEQFF. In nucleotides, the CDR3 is TGTGCCAGCAGCCGGGACAGGGTCTACAATGAGCAGTTCTTC. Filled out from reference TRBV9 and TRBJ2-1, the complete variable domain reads DSGVTQTPKHLITATGQRVTLRCSPRSGDLSVYWYQQSLDQGLQFLIQYYNGEERAKGNILERFSAQQFPDLHSELNLSSLELGDSALYFCASSRDRVYNEQFFGPGTRLTVL.

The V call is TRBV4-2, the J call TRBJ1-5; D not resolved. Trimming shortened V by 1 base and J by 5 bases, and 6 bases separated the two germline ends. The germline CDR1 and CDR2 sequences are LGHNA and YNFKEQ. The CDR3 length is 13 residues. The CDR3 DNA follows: TGTGCCAGCAGCCAAGGGAGCTATCAGCCCCAGCATTTT. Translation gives CASSQGSYQPQHF.

The CDR3 bases are TGTGCCTGGAGTCCGGGATTCTACGAGCAGTACTTC. It is translated as CAWSPGFYEQYF. The V gene is TRBV30, the J gene TRBJ2-7; D might be TRBD2 (5 bases). The V gene lost 2 bases and the J gene lost 3 bases, with 8 bases spanning the gap. In germline, CDR1 is GTSNPN, CDR2 SVGIG (reference sequence). This CDR3 spans 12 amino acids.

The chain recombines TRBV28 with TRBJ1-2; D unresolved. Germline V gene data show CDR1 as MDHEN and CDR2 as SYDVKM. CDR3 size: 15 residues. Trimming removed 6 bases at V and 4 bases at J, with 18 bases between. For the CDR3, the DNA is TGTGCCAGCAGCCCCTCCGCCGCGGGGTCCTATGGCTACACCTTC. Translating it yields CASSPSAAGSYGYTF.

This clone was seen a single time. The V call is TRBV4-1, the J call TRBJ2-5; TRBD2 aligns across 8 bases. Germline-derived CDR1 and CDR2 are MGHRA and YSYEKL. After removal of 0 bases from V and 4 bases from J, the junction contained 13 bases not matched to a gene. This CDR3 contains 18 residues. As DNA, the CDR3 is TGCGCCAGCAGCCAAGAGTTGAGCGGGAGTGGACGGGGAGAGACCCAGTACTTC. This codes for CASSQELSGSGRGETQYF.

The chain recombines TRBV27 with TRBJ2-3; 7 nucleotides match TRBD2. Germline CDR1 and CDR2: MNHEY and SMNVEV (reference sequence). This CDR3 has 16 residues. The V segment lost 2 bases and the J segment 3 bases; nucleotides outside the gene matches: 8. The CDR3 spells CASSLNWLAATDTQYF. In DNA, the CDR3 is TGTGCCAGCAGTTTAAATTGGCTAGCGGCTACAGATACGCAGTATTTT.

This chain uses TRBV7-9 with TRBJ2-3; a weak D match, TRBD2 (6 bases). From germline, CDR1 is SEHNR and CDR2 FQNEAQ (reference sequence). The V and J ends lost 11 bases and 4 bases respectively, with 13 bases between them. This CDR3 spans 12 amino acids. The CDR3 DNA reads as TGTGCCGGCGGAGGGAAGGCAGATACGCAGTATTTT. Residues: CAGGGKADTQYF.

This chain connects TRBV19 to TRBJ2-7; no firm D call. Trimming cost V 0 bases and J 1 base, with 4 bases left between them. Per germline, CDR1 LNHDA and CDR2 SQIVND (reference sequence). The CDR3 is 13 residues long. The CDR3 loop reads CASSIDSSYEQYF. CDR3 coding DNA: TGTGCCAGTAGTATAGACAGTTCCTACGAGCAGTACTTC.

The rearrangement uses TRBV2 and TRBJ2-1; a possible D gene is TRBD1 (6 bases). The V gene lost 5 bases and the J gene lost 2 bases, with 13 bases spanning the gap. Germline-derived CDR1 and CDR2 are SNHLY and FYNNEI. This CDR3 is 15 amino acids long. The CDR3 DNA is TGTGCCAGCAGTAACCGGGACACCGCCTACAATGAGCAGTTCTTC. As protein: CASSNRDTAYNEQFF.

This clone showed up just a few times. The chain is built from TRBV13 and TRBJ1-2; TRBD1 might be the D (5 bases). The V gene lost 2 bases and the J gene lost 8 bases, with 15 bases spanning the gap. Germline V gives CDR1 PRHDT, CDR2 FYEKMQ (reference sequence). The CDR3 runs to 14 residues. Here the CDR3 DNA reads TGTGCCAGCAGCTTACGTCTCCCGGGGGAAGGCTACACCTTC. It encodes CASSLRLPGEGYTF.

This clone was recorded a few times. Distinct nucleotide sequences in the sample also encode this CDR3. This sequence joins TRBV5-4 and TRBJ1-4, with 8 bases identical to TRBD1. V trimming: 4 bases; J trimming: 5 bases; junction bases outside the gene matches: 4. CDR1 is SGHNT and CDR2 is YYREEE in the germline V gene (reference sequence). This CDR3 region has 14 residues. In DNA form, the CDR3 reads TGTGCCAGCAGCCCCGACAGGGGAAATGAAAAACTGTTTTTT. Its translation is CASSPDRGNEKLFF. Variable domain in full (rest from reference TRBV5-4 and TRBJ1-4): ETGVTQSPTHLIKTRGQQVTLRCSSQSGHNTVSWYQQALGQGPQFIFQYYREEENGRGNFPPRFSGLQFPNYSSELNVNALELDDSALYLCASSPDRGNEKLFFGSGTQLSVL.

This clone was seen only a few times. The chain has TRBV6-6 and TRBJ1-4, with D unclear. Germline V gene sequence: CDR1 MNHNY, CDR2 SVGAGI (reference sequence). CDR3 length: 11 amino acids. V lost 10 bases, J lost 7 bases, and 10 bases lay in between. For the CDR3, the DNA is TGTGCCATTGGTGGCGGTGAAAAACTGTTTTTT. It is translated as CAIGGGEKLFF.

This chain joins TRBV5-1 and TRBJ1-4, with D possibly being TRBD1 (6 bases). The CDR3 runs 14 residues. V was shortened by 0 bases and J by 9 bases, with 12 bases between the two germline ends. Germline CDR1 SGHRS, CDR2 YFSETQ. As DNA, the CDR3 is TGCGCCAGCAGCTTGGAGACAGGCGTTCAAAAACTGTTTTTT. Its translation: CASSLETGVQKLFF.

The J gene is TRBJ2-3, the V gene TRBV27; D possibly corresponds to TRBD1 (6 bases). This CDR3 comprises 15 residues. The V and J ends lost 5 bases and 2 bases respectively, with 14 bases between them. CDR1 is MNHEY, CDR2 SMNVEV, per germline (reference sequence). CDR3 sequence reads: CASSPRQDPTDTQYF. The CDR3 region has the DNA TGTGCCAGCAGTCCAAGACAGGACCCCACAGATACGCAGTATTTT.

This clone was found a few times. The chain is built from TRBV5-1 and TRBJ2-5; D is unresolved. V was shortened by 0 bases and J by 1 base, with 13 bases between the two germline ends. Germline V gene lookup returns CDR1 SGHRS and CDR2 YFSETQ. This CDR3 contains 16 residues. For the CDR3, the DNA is TGCGCCAGCAGCTTGGCAGGAAACACTCCCCAAGAGACCCAGTACTTC. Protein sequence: CASSLAGNTPQETQYF.

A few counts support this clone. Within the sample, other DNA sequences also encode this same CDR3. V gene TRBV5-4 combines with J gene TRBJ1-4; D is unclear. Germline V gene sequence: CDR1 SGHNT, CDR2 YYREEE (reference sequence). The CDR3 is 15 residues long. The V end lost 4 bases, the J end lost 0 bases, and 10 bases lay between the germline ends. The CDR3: CASSPTGATNEKLFF. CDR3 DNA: TGTGCCAGCAGCCCGACCGGAGCAACTAATGAAAAACTGTTTTTT.

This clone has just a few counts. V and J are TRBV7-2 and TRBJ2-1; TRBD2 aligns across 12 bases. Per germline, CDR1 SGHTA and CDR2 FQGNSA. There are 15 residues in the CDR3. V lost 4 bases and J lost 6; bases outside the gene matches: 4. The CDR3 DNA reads TGTGCCAGCAGCTGGGGACTAGCGGGCTCCAATGAGCAGTTCTTC. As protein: CASSWGLAGSNEQFF.

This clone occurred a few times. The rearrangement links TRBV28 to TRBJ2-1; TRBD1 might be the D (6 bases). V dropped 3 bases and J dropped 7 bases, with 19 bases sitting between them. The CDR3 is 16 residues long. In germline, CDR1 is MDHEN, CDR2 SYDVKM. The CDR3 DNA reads TGTGCCAGCAGTTTGGGTGGCAGGGGAGCTTGGAATGAGCAGTTCTTC. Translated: CASSLGGRGAWNEQFF.

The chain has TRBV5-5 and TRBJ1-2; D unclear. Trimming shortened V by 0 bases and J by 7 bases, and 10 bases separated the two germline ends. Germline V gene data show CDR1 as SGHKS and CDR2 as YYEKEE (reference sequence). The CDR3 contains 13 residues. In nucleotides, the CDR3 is TGTGCCAGCAGCTTGGACGGAAGGAGTGGCTACACCTTC. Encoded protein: CASSLDGRSGYTF.

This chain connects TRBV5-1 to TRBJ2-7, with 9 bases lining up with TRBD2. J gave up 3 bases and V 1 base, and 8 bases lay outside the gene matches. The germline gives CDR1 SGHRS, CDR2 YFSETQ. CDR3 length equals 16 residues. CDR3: CASSLNSASGVYEQYF. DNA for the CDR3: TGCGCCAGCAGCTTGAACTCGGCTAGCGGGGTCTACGAGCAGTACTTC.

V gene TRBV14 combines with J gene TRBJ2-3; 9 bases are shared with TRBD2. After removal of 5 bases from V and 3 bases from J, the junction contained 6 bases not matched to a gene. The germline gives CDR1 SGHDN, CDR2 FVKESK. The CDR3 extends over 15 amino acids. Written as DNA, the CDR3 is TGTGCCAGCAGCAAAGCGGGGGGAGTGACAGATACGCAGTATTTT. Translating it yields CASSKAGGVTDTQYF. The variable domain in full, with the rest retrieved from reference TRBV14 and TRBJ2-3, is EAGVTQFPSHSVIEKGQTVTLRCDPISGHDNLYWYRRVMGKEIKFLLHFVKESKQDESGMPNNRFLAERTGGTYSTLKVQPAELEDSGVYFCASSKAGGVTDTQYFGPGTRLTVL.

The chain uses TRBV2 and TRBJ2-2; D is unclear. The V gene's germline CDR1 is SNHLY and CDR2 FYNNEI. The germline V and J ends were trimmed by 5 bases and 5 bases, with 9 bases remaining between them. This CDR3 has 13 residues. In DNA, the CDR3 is TGTGCCAGCAGTCCACTGGTTACCGGGGAGCTGTTTTTT. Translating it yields CASSPLVTGELFF. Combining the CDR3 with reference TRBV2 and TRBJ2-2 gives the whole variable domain EPEVTQTPSHQVTQMGQEVILRCVPISNHLYFYWYRQILGQKVEFLVSFYNNEISEKSEIFDDQFSVERPDGSNFTLKIRSTKLEDSAMYFCASSPLVTGELFFGEGSRLTVL.